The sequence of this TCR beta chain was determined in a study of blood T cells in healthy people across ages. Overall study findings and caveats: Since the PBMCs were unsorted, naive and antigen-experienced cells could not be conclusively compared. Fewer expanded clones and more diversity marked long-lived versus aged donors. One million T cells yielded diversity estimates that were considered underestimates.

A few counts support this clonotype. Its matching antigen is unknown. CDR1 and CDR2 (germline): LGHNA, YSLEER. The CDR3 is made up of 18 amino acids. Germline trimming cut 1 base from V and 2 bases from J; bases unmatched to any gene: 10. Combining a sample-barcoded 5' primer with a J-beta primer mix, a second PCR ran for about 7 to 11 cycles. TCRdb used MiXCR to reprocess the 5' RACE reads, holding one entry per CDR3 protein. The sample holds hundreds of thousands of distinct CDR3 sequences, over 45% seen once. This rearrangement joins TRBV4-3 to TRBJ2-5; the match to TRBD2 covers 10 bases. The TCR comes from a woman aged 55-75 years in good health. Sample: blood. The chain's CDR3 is CASSQGAASGRAQETQYF. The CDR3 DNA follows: TGCGCCAGCAGCCAAGGAGCGGCTAGCGGGAGAGCTCAAGAGACCCAGTACTTC.